This T cell receptor beta chain appears in the sequencing data of a study of cytomegalovirus exposure and HLA in healthy donors (dated by TCRdb to about 2017). In terms of the full investigation: An earlier analysis of 587 of the donors reported roughly 300 Gb of sequence data and 100 million to 130 million unique TCR beta sequences from around 200 million T cells. Typing coverage varied by locus: roughly 620-640 donors for A, B, C, DRB1 and DQB1; roughly 560 for DQA1; 606 for DPA1; around 490 for DPB1. A separate validation cohort of roughly 110 different subjects was used in addition to the roughly 620-subject first cohort. In a later genetic analysis, genome-wide SNP genotypes for about 55% of the 666 donors were used, and that subset was treated as a discovery cohort. Donor age, sex, ethnicity and CMV serostatus were compiled together with the repertoire data. The T cell repertoires of 700 or so subjects were profiled by immunosequencing and related to cytomegalovirus serostatus. Of the roughly 410 genotyped donors, 65% to 90% were placed in the genetic ancestry cluster associated with self-reported Caucasian donors. In an earlier analysis of more than 550 of the donors, high-throughput TCR beta sequencing was used to judge whether each TCR beta V gene segment behaved as functional or pseudogenic. An early release that covered about 600 HLA-typed donors contained about 300 gigabases of sequencing data and 75 million to 100 million unique TCR sequences. All discovery cohort repertoires had been generated on a single sequencing platform. The later analysis used no new phenotypic data to find candidate immune exposures, relying instead on TCR beta sequences and their occurrence across donors. Both class I and class II loci were covered by HLA typing, at four-digit resolution. The study aimed to test whether signatures of past pathogen exposure could be identified by cataloging public T cell receptors. A later analysis re-analyzed previously published TCR beta repertoires from 550 to 700 donors and added high-resolution HLA genotyping to study TCR occurrence patterns. Among roughly 370 genotyped donors of the cohort, an average of about 240,000 unique TCR beta nucleotide sequences were sequenced per donor, about a sixth of them non-productive. Four or five DR-DQ haplotypes were treated as single units for association and clustering because of strong linkage in the cohort. High-throughput TCR immunosequencing, statistical association of individual TCRs with disease status, and machine learning were combined to predict cytomegalovirus infection status.

In total, roughly 710 healthy bone marrow donors made up the cohort. All cohort members were sampled while nominally healthy, although unrecorded immune exposures were likely present. The donor was CMV seronegative and belonged to the group of approximately 320 seronegative cohort members. Every donor gave a peripheral blood sample, and the peripheral blood mononuclear cells from that sample were used for TCR beta sequencing. The Qiagen DNeasy Blood Extraction Kit was used to extract genomic DNA from the blood cell samples. Libraries were built with the immunoSEQ multiplex PCR assay. The multiplex PCR relied on a mix of 60 forward primers for TCR Vbeta segments and 13 reverse primers for TCR Jbeta segments. The CDR3 region of rearranged TCR beta genes was amplified from genomic DNA with a multiplex PCR assay. On the Illumina HiSeq System, the amplified TCR beta libraries were sequenced as 87-base-pair reads. Per the source publication's procedure: A later analysis counted tens of millions of unique TCR beta chains across the 640 or so repertoires, and 10 million to 12 million of these chains were shared by at least two donors. A nearest-neighbor algorithm error-corrected the raw reads and collapsed the reads into unique sequences, merging closely related sequences to remove PCR and sequencing errors. Alignment of CDR3 sequences to IMGT reference sequences was used to assign V, D and J gene segments. For a sequence to be retained, at least a six-nucleotide match to both a V gene segment and a J gene segment was required. Rearrangements were classified as productive when the CDR3 lacked stop codons and remained in frame with V and J, and all other rearrangements were classified as non-productive. Following IMGT convention, CDR3 was defined as the stretch from the second conserved V-encoded cysteine up to the conserved J-encoded phenylalanine. In an earlier analysis of more than 550 of the donors, sequences lacking an unambiguous match to a single V gene segment were excluded. In an earlier analysis of several hundred of the donors, V segments were called functional above 56.7% productive rearrangements and were called segregating when the between-donor standard deviation exceeded 5%. A statistical classification framework was built for diagnosing cytomegalovirus status from the catalog of TCR beta chain sequences. In a later analysis, TCR nucleotide sequences were compared against IMGT/GENE-DB human TR gene sequences so that V and J genes could be assigned. A later analysis assigned CDR3 sequences and most-parsimonious VDJ recombination scenarios with the TCRdist pipeline. In a later analysis, every TCR beta chain was defined by the combination of its CDR3 amino acid sequence and its V-gene family, and reads without a unique V-gene family were dropped. To address suspected cross-contamination and a sequencing artifact, a later analysis removed 450 to 700 highly shared, low-generation-probability nucleotide sequences. For each public chain, a later analysis derived a clonal expansion index from normalized ranks of inferred template counts within each repertoire. In a later analysis, generation probabilities were computed with a VDJ recombination model fitted to out-of-frame rearrangements, and the resulting probabilities were checked against IGoR. Hypergeometric tests were used in a later analysis to score TCR-TCR, TCR-HLA and TCR-CMV co-occurrence, with a repertoire-size bias correction applied to the TCR pairs. To estimate false discovery rates, a later analysis permuted the HLA or CMV assignments 20 times. In a later analysis, co-occurring TCRs were grouped using DBSCAN, with TCRdist sequence similarity added in when clustering inside HLA-allele-positive subsets. Repertoires with fewer than 30,000 or more than 120,000 public chains, plus five repertoires with anomalous nucleotide sharing, were excluded from co-occurrence clustering. TCRdb stores this immuneACCESS table with in-frame sequences only. Part of the clones is absent; in the studies checked, under half of the shortfall reflects unresolved V genes, and no reason is known for the rest. The DNA was the basis for D and trimming; V, J and clone size are from that table. The sample's clone listing holds 85,000 or so clones. 1.1% of the sample is held by the ten biggest clonotypes.

Of note for this clone: Its antigen target is currently unknown.

At the junction V is shortened by 5 bases and J by 8 bases; bases outside the gene matches: 10. From the cysteine up to the phenylalanine, the CDR3 has a length of 14 residues. The DNA shown is the 42-base CDR3, in frame from base 1. Taken from the germline V gene, the CDR1 and CDR2 loops are MRHNA and SNTAGT. The paper as a whole reports these results and caveats: The classifier was reported to diagnose cytomegalovirus status with high specificity and sensitivity in both the original and validation cohorts. Presence/absence analyses assumed roughly uniform sequencing depth across donors, an assumption that may not hold. In a later genetic analysis, a missense DCLRE1C variant was associated with V-gene and J-gene trimming of TCR beta chains, and the association was replicated in an independent cohort. At a false discovery rate of 0.05, a later analysis linked approximately 18,000 TCR beta sequences to specific HLA alleles. Across donors, most TCR sequences were observed very rarely, whereas some public TCRs were present in many individuals. According to a later genetic analysis, donors in an Asian-associated ancestry cluster had fewer N-insertions in productive TCRs than the approximately 630-donor mean. Immune exposure information for the cohort was limited to CMV serostatus. According to a later analysis, parvovirus B19, influenza, CMV and Epstein-Barr virus appeared linked to several top co-occurrence clusters. A total of 150 to 200 TCR beta chains were listed by the study as associated with cytomegalovirus. Linkage disequilibrium might explain the correlated functional status among segregating V segments, but an unknown experimental factor could not be ruled out. This cohort had only TCR beta chains sequenced, and the lack of alpha or paired-chain data limited which features could be detected. According to the authors, the approach could potentially be generalized to other disease states and immunological phenotypes. A further reported finding was that TCR beta sequences accurately predicted the HLA-A and HLA-B alleles for most subjects in the first cohort. In an earlier analysis of more than 500 of the donors, most TCR beta V segments appeared in productive rearrangements about 90% or about 30% of the time, broadly matching IMGT annotations. In a later analysis, TCR association rates were found to vary across HLA loci, with the most associated TCRs seen for DRB1 alleles and the fewest for HLA-C alleles. Because counts were too low, some 17 rarely observed V segments, including chromosome 9 orphons, were excluded from the earlier analysis of fewer than 650 of the donors. In a later analysis, HLA-associated TCR beta chains were found to be more clonally expanded and to have lower generation probabilities than equally common non-associated chains. Because the 87-base-pair reads could not distinguish some IMGT-functional V segments, including TRBV6-2 and TRBV6-3, those segments were excluded. A group of highly shared sequence variants was considered likely to be a technical artifact of the sequencing pipeline. In vitro tests confirmed that a few of the cytomegalovirus-associated TCR beta chains recognize cytomegalovirus antigens. Because HLA typing was unavailable for some donors at each locus, only the typed subset was used in association tests. According to a later analysis, most CMV-associated TCR beta chains appeared to be HLA-restricted, and the HLA associations seemed to be driven largely by CMV exposure. Assigning TCR associations to individual alleles was difficult when HLA alleles, especially DR and DQ, strongly co-occurred.

In this chain, TRBV6-4 is recombined with TRBJ1-2, with 8 central nucleotides matching TRBD1. Sequencing input: PBMCs. The sequence was obtained from a woman in her 30s in good health and CMV-seronegative. The DNA sequence is TGTGCCAGCAGTCCCGACAGGGGAATGGGCGGCTACACCTTC. Its translation reads: CASSPDRGMGGYTF.